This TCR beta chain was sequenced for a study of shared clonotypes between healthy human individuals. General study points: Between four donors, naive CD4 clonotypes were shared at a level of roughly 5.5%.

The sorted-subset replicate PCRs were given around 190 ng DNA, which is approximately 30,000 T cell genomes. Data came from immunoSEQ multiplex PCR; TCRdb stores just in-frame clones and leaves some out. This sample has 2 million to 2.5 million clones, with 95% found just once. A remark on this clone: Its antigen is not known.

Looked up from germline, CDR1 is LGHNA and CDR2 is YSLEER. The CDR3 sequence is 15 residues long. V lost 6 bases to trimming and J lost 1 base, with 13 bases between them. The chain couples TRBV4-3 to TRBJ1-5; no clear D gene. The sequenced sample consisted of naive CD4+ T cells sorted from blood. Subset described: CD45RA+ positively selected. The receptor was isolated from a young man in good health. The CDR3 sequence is CASRRSGRSNQPQHF. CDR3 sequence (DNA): TGCGCCAGCAGACGTAGTGGCAGGAGCAATCAGCCCCAGCATTTT.